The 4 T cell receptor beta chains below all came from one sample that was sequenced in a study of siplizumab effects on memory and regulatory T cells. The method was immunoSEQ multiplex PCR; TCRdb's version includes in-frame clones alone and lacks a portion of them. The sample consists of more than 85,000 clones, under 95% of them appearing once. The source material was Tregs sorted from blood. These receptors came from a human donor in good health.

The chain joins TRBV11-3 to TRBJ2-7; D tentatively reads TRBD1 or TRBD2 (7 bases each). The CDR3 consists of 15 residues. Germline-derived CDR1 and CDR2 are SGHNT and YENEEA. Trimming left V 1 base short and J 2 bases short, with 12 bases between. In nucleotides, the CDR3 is TGTGCCAGCAGCTTAGGACCAGGGGGGGCCTACGAGCAGTACTTC. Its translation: CASSLGPGGAYEQYF.

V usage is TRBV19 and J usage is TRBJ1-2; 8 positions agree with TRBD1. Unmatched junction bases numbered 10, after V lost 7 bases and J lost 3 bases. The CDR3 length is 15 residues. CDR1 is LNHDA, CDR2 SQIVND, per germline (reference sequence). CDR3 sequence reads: CASTVSTGVHYGYTF. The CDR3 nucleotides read TGTGCCAGTACCGTATCGACAGGGGTTCACTATGGCTACACCTTC.

The CDR3 protein is CSARIPNEQFF. The CDR3 DNA sequence: TGCAGTGCTAGAATCCCCAATGAGCAGTTCTTC. The chain uses TRBV20-1 and TRBJ2-1; the D is unclear. The ends were cut back, 2 bases at V and 6 bases at J, with 5 bases in the middle. Germline CDR1 and CDR2: DFQATT and SNEGSKA (reference sequence). The CDR3 contains 11 residues.

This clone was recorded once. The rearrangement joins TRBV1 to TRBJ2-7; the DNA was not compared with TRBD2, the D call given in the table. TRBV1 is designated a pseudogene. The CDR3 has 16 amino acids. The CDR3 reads CTSSQPATSLSYEQYF. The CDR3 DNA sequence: TGCACCAGCAGCCAACCAGCGACTAGCCTCTCCTACGAGCAGTACTTC.